One and the same sample provided the 3 T cell receptor beta chains below, sequenced in a study of shared clonotypes between healthy human individuals. The method was immunoSEQ multiplex PCR; TCRdb's version includes in-frame clones alone and lacks a portion of them. The table shows approximately 1.4 million clones, with approximately 98% occurring only once. Sequencing input: naive CD4+ T cells sorted from blood. Subset given: CD45RA+ positively selected. The receptors come from a man aged 25-40 years in good health.

This clone was found once. The rearrangement links TRBV28 to TRBJ2-7; weak D call: TRBD2 (5 bases). The V and J ends lost 4 bases and 3 bases respectively, with 16 bases between them. Germline-derived CDR1 and CDR2 are MDHEN and SYDVKM. This CDR3 is 15 amino acids long. The CDR3 here is CASSSGLLKRYEQYF. The CDR3 nucleotides read TGTGCCAGCAGTTCAGGACTCCTCAAACGCTACGAGCAGTACTTC.

The gene calls are TRBV10-3 and TRBJ1-2; no reliable D call. The CDR3 covers 12 residues. Germline V lookup: CDR1 ENHRY, CDR2 SYGVKD. V shed 6 bases and J shed 4 bases, with 9 bases lying between them. The CDR3 bases are TGTGCCATCAGGGGGTTAAGCTATGGCTACACCTTC. Translation: CAIRGLSYGYTF.

CDR3 sequence: CASIPSGSGSGEQYF. The CDR3 nucleotides are TGTGCCAGCATCCCTAGCGGGAGCGGTTCAGGCGAGCAGTACTTC. V gene TRBV27 combines with J gene TRBJ2-7; 10 bases are a match to TRBD2. The CDR3 totals 15 residues. The V and J ends lost 7 bases and 6 bases, in that order; junction bases with no gene match: 12. The germline gives CDR1 MNHEY, CDR2 SMNVEV (reference sequence).